Below are 18 T cell receptor beta chains sequenced from a single sample in a study of T cell clonality in common variable immunodeficiency. Data came from immunoSEQ multiplex PCR; TCRdb stores just in-frame clones and leaves some out. The sample has over 35,000 clones, none seen only once. Sequencing was done on a sample of peripheral blood mononuclear cells. These receptors originate from a person aged 18 to 75 in good health.

In this sample, this clone turned up many times. Read sequence stops 3 residues before the CDR3 end, and the germline J gene provides the missing end. The J gene is TRBJ1-5, the V gene TRBV19, with D possibly being TRBD1 (6 bases). CDR3 length: 14 residues. V was shortened by 8 bases and J by 1 base, with 12 bases between the two germline ends. Germline CDR1 LNHDA, CDR2 SQIVND (reference sequence). The covered CDR3 bases are TGTGCCAGTGGGACACCCGGAAGCAATCAGCCC. Protein product: CASGTPGSNQP. The full-length CDR3 reads as CASGTPGSNQPQHF.

This clone was recorded at least ten times. The CDR3 goes on 3 residues after the read ends, and that part is filled in from the germline J gene. The chain carries TRBV5-6 and TRBJ2-7, with D perhaps matching TRBD2 (5 bases). CDR1 and CDR2 (germline): SGHDT, YYEEEE. The CDR3 has 15 residues. V was clipped by 4 bases and J by 0 bases, with 14 bases between them. The CDR3 DNA, read in part, is TGTGCCAGCAGCCCTTTGCCAGGAGGCTCCTACGAG. This encodes CASSPLPGGSYE. The entire CDR3 reads CASSPLPGGSYEQYF.

This clone was counted many times. The read gets to within 3 residues of the CDR3 end, and the germline J gene fills in the rest. This chain joins TRBV4-1 and TRBJ2-7, with unresolved D. The CDR3 consists of 12 residues. Germline-derived CDR1 and CDR2 are MGHRA and YSYEKL. V was shortened by 0 bases and J by 4 bases, with 4 bases between the two germline ends. The CDR3 region is CASSQDRYEQYF. CDR3 DNA, as far as it was read: TGCGCCAGCAGCCAAGATCGGTACGAG.

This clone was counted many times. The CDR3 end lies 3 residues beyond the end of the read and is filled in from the germline J gene. The chain couples TRBV7-6 to TRBJ1-2, with a tentative D call TRBD1 (6 bases). Trimming removed 5 bases at V and 2 bases at J, with 12 bases between. Germline V gene lookup returns CDR1 SGHVS and CDR2 FNYEAQ. CDR3 length: 14 amino acids. The CDR3 sequence is CASSEGGRNYGYTF. Incomplete CDR3 DNA: TGTGCCAGCAGCGAGGGGGGGCGCAACTATGGC.

This clone has ten or more counts. The CDR3 loop reads CASTRDREADEQFF. The sequenced part of the CDR3 DNA is TGTGCCAGTACAAGGGACAGGGAGGCGGATGAG. V usage is TRBV19 and J usage is TRBJ2-1; 9 bases match TRBD1. Read data end 3 residues before the CDR3 end; the end is taken from the germline J gene. This CDR3 has 14 amino acids. Germline CDR1 is LNHDA and CDR2 is SQIVND (reference sequence). Trimming at V came to 7 bases and at J to 8 bases, leaving 9 bases not matched to a gene.

This clone was seen many times. The read ends 3 residues early relative to the CDR3; the germline J gene fills the gap. The gene calls are TRBV5-1 and TRBJ1-4; D unclear. With 3 bases removed from V and 0 bases from J, the gap between germline ends came to 6 bases. This CDR3 has 14 residues. Germline CDR1 is SGHRS and CDR2 is YFSETQ. Partial CDR3 DNA: TGCGCCAGCAGCTCGGGTGCAACTAATGAAAAA. Its translation is CASSSGATNEK. The complete CDR3 protein is CASSSGATNEKLFF.

Many counts were recorded for this clone. The DNA ends 3 residues before the CDR3 does, and the rest of the CDR3 is filled in from the germline J gene. The chain employs TRBV28 and TRBJ1-4; 9 bases are a match to TRBD1. Germline CDR1 is MDHEN and CDR2 is SYDVKM. With V trimmed by 6 bases and J by 8 bases, 7 bases remained unmatched. The CDR3 spans 14 residues. This chain's CDR3 is CASRPDRGKEKLFF. The DNA read from the CDR3 is TGTGCCAGCAGACCGGACAGGGGAAAGGAAAAA.

This clone occurred many times. The CDR3 extends 3 residues past the end of the read, so its final part is completed from the germline J gene. This chain connects TRBV4-1 to TRBJ1-6; possibly TRBD1 for D (6 bases). CDR1 is MGHRA and CDR2 is YSYEKL in the germline V gene. This CDR3 has 15 residues. Trimming pared 4 bases from V and 7 bases from J, leaving 14 bases between. The CDR3 here is CASSLQQGTNSPLHF. The CDR3 DNA, read in part, is TGCGCCAGCAGCCTCCAACAGGGAACGAATTCACCC.

This clone was picked up many times. The read is 3 residues too short to cover the CDR3 end, so that end is filled in from the germline J gene. This chain connects TRBV19 to TRBJ1-3; maybe TRBD1 (5 bases). With 4 bases removed from V and 0 bases from J, the gap between germline ends came to 19 bases. The germline CDR1 and CDR2 sequences are LNHDA and SQIVND (reference sequence). The CDR3 extends over 18 amino acids. CDR3 region: CASSTGFGGFSSGNTIYF. Partial CDR3 DNA: TGTGCCAGTAGTACAGGGTTTGGGGGGTTTTCCTCTGGAAACACC.

This clone was detected many times. The read finishes 3 residues shy of the CDR3 end, and the germline J gene is used to complete it. This chain links TRBV7-6 with TRBJ2-2, with unresolved D. Trimming cost V 5 bases and J 8 bases, with 18 bases left between them. This CDR3 is built from 15 residues. Germline-derived CDR1 and CDR2 are SGHVS and FNYEAQ. The CDR3 loop is CASSPLRGSSGELFF. Partial CDR3 DNA: TGTGCCAGCAGCCCCCTGCGCGGCAGTTCTGGGGAG.

This clone was seen many times. The sequenced fragment ends 3 residues before the CDR3 boundary, so the rest is inferred from the germline J gene. The gene calls are TRBV30 and TRBJ2-5; the match to TRBD2 covers 7 bases. Trimming cost V 5 bases and J 5 bases; bases outside gene matches: 5. Per the germline V gene, CDR1 is GTSNPN and CDR2 is SVGIG (reference sequence). This CDR3 has 12 amino acids. The CDR3 region is CAWAQGGETQYF. The sequenced CDR3 bases are TGTGCCTGGGCCCAGGGAGGGGAGACC.

This clone was recorded many times. Coverage ceases 3 residues before the CDR3 finishes, and the germline J gene fills in the end. The gene calls are TRBV20-1 and TRBJ2-7; 9 positions agree with TRBD2. Germline V lookup: CDR1 DFQATT, CDR2 SNEGSKA (reference sequence). CDR3 length equals 14 residues. J lost 6 bases, V lost 2 bases, and 8 bases had no gene match. The CDR3 DNA, read in part, is TGCAGTGCTAGATTGGCTAGCGGGATCTCCGAG. Protein product: CSARLASGISE. The whole CDR3 sequence reads CSARLASGISEQYF.

This clone appeared many times. The sequence runs out 3 residues before the end of the CDR3; the remainder is reconstructed from the germline J gene. This chain uses TRBV29-1 with TRBJ1-4, with D possibly matching TRBD1 (6 bases). The V end was cut by 5 bases, the J end by 4 bases, with 14 bases between. The CDR3 has 14 amino acids. Germline V gene lookup returns CDR1 SQVTM and CDR2 ANQGSEA. The CDR3 is CSVRGGARNEKLFF. CDR3 DNA (partial): TGCAGCGTTCGTGGGGGGGCCCGTAATGAAAAA.

This clone was counted ten times or more. The read is 3 residues too short to cover the CDR3 end, so that end is filled in from the germline J gene. V usage is TRBV7-2 and J usage is TRBJ2-7, with TRBD1 identical over 8 bases. Per the germline V gene, CDR1 is SGHTA and CDR2 is FQGNSA. The CDR3 spans 14 residues. The V segment lost 5 bases and the J segment 2 bases; nucleotides outside the gene matches: 5. CDR3 residues: CASSRDRGPYEQYF. The sequenced part of the CDR3 DNA is TGTGCCAGCAGCCGCGACAGGGGACCCTACGAG.

At least ten counts were recorded for this clone. The CDR3 is cut off 3 residues early in the read; its end comes from the germline J gene. The chain has TRBV18 and TRBJ1-6; 7 bases align to TRBD1. V lost 3 bases and J lost 9; bases outside the gene matches: 11. Germline values: CDR1 KGHSH, CDR2 LQKENI. The CDR3 has 16 amino acids. CDR3 amino acids: CASSPQKTGFGSPLHF. The DNA read from the CDR3 is TGTGCCAGCTCACCCCAAAAGACAGGGTTCGGTTCACCC.

This clone was counted ten times or more. The read comes to an end 3 residues before the CDR3 does, leaving the germline J gene to fill in the end. The chain uses TRBV29-1 and TRBJ2-1, with D possibly being TRBD2 (6 bases). The ends were cut back, 5 bases at V and 8 bases at J, with 13 bases in the middle. The germline CDR1 and CDR2 sequences are SQVTM and ANQGSEA. This CDR3 is built from 12 residues. The CDR3 DNA, read in part, is TGCAGCGTTACTAGAGCGGGCCATGAG. It yields the protein CSVTRAGHE. The whole CDR3 protein reads CSVTRAGHEQFF.

In this sample, this clone turned up many times. The read ends 3 residues shy of where the CDR3 ends; the end is completed using the germline J gene. The chain joins TRBV20-1 to TRBJ2-7; TRBD2 matches at 10 bases. J lost 3 bases, V lost 6 bases, and 8 bases had no gene match. CDR1 DFQATT and CDR2 SNEGSKA come from the germline V gene (reference sequence). The CDR3 covers 14 residues. The sequenced CDR3 bases are TGCAGTGCCCAGGTTCTAGCGGGGGTCTACGAG. Amino acid sequence: CSAQVLAGVYE. The full-length CDR3 reads as CSAQVLAGVYEQYF.

This clone was counted ten times or more. The CDR3 extends 3 residues past the end of the read, so its final part is completed from the germline J gene. This sample also contains other DNA sequences that code for the same CDR3. The chain combines TRBV9 with TRBJ2-5, with 8 bases fitting TRBD2. V was pared by 0 bases and J by 2 bases, with 6 bases of the junction left unmatched. The V gene's germline CDR1 is SGDLS and CDR2 YYNGEE. The CDR3 is 16 residues long. CDR3 loop: CASSVGGGGLQETQYF. The sequenced CDR3 bases are TGTGCCAGCAGCGTAGGCGGCGGGGGGTTACAAGAGACC.